Each of the 3 T cell receptor beta chains below was sequenced from the same sample in a study of T cell responses to AZD1222 COVID-19 vaccine. Repertoires were generated with immunoSEQ multiplex PCR, while TCRdb's copy carries only in-frame clones and drops some. Of 150,000 to 200,000 clones listed, around 87% were seen once; the top ten hold about 2.5%. The material was peripheral blood, obtained on day 0 of MenACWY control vaccination. The source of these receptors is an adult in good health.

This chain uses TRBV3-1 (or the pseudogene TRBV3-2) with TRBJ1-3, with TRBD1 matching over 10 bases. Germline V gene data show CDR1 as LGHDT and CDR2 as YNNKEL (reference sequence). CDR3 length: 14 amino acids. V lost 6 bases, J lost 6 bases, and 5 bases stayed unmatched. CDR3 amino acids: CASRFGTGENTIYF. CDR3 nucleotides: TGTGCCAGCAGGTTCGGGACAGGGGAAAACACCATATATTTT.

This sequence joins TRBV6-2 or TRBV6-3 and TRBJ1-1; no definite D call. Trimming cost V 4 bases and J 0 bases, with 12 bases left between them. The CDR3 runs to 15 residues. Germline loops: CDR1 MNHEY, CDR2 SVGEGT. CDR3: CASSSSRTLNTEAFF. CDR3 nucleotides: TGTGCCAGCAGTTCGAGCCGGACCCTGAACACTGAAGCTTTCTTT.

The V and J genes are TRBV5-4 and TRBJ2-7; D is perhaps TRBD1 (5 bases). The V and J ends lost 5 bases and 6 bases respectively, with 18 bases between them. The CDR3 is made up of 14 amino acids. CDR1 is SGHNT and CDR2 is YYREEE in the germline V gene (reference sequence). The chain's CDR3 is CASSLKQGQSEQYF. In nucleotides, the CDR3 is TGTGCCAGCAGTCTAAAGCAGGGCCAGAGCGAGCAGTACTTC.